This TCR beta chain was captured in a study of B cell selection in AIRE deficiency. The CDR3 totals 17 residues. Germline CDR1 LGHNA, CDR2 YSLEER. Trimming removed 0 bases from V and 3 bases from J, with 18 bases in between. Overall study findings and caveats: Healthy Tconv contained 36.6% of shared healthy Treg sequences; only TCRbeta sequenced. Shorter CDR3s marked shared Treg sequences, biased toward few non-templated insertions.

As concerns this clone: The antigen is unknown.

Original handling: Pooled conventional T cells gave 95,000 to 120,000 patient and approximately 1.3x10^5 donor TCRbeta sequences. Clones were sequenced by immunoSEQ multiplex PCR, and TCRdb holds only the in-frame ones, with some missing. V, J and clone size derive from that table, while D and trimming were established from the DNA sequence. Of about 25,000 clones listed, approximately 97% are singletons. CD4+CD127+ cells were sorted as the conventional CD4 T cells. The sequence was collected from a human donor with AIRE deficiency. The sequencing input was conventional CD4+ T cells sorted from PBMCs. The chain employs TRBV4-3 and TRBJ2-7; the D gene is possibly TRBD2 (5 bases). CDR3 sequence reads: CASSQEHQRPNGYEQYF. CDR3 DNA: TGCGCCAGCAGCCAAGAACACCAGCGGCCAAACGGCTACGAGCAGTACTTC.